The 13 T cell receptor beta chains below all came from one sample that was sequenced in a study of human T cells and chemical hapten exposure. Stated time point: patch test 3, about 24 weeks after DPC sensitization. The treatment denotes: therapeutic diphenylcyclopropenone sensitization with weekly scalp DPC. TCRdb re-analysed the RACE reads in MiXCR, keeping a single row per CDR3 protein. The table records tens of thousands of distinct CDR3 sequences, approximately 9.9% of them present only once. The sample consisted of whole blood, taken in connection with sensitization to the hapten diphenylcyclopropenone (DPC). These receptors were obtained from a woman between 40 and 50 years old with alopecia areata. Some clones in this sample may be carry-over from other donors' samples.

Ten or more counts support this clonotype. The rearrangement joins TRBV28 to TRBJ1-2, with D possibly matching TRBD1 (6 bases). Germline V CDR1 and CDR2: MDHEN, SYDVKM. The CDR3 spans 16 residues. Between the trimmed V and J ends, which lost 6 bases and 4 bases, there was a span of 21 bases. This CDR3 reads CASSLHRERGGYGYTF. The CDR3, as DNA: TGTGCCAGCAGCCTCCACAGGGAAAGGGGGGGCTATGGCTACACCTTC.

This clonotype was counted ten times or more. The V and J genes are TRBV28 and TRBJ2-7, with TRBD2 as a possible D gene (5 bases). The CDR3 totals 13 residues. CDR1 is MDHEN, CDR2 SYDVKM, per germline. The V and J ends lost 9 bases and 6 bases respectively, with 18 bases between them. CDR3 nucleotide sequence: TGTGCCAGTTCAAGAGGCGACGCGGGCGAGCAGTACTTC. It translates to CASSRGDAGEQYF.

There are many counts of this clonotype. The chain carries TRBV12-3 or TRBV12-4 and TRBJ1-2; 9 positions match TRBD1. V was pared by 4 bases and J by 6 bases, with 3 bases of the junction left unmatched. The length of the CDR3 is 13 residues. CDR3 region: CASSSGTGNGYTF. DNA for the CDR3: TGTGCCAGCAGTTCAGGGACAGGGAATGGCTACACCTTC.

This clonotype was counted many times. V and J are TRBV11-2 and TRBJ2-5, with D possibly being TRBD2 (5 bases). This CDR3 region has 15 residues. Trimming cost V 5 bases and J 1 base, with 14 bases left between them. The germline gives CDR1 SGHAT, CDR2 FQNNGV. In DNA, the CDR3 is TGTGCCAGCAGCATAGTTAGGACTTTCCAAGAGACCCAGTACTTC. Translated, it gives CASSIVRTFQETQYF.

This clonotype was found a few times. The chain is built from TRBV2 and TRBJ1-2; unclear D gene. The CDR3 is made up of 12 amino acids. In germline, CDR1 is SNHLY, CDR2 FYNNEI. V lost 6 bases and J 4 bases, leaving 9 bases between the germline ends. In nucleotides, the CDR3 is TGTGCCAGCAGGGCAGACGGCTATGGCTACACCTTC. It codes for CASRADGYGYTF.

This clonotype was detected a few times. The V gene is TRBV4-1, the J gene TRBJ1-5; D is undetermined. The CDR3 is 16 amino acids. Germline CDR1 reads MGHRA; CDR2 reads YSYEKL. Trimming shortened V by 3 bases and J by 3 bases, and 15 bases separated the two germline ends. This CDR3 reads CASSQIAGRLNQPQHF. The CDR3 DNA sequence: TGCGCCAGCAGCCAGATAGCGGGCAGGCTCAATCAGCCCCAGCATTTT.

This chain connects TRBV9 to TRBJ2-5, with TRBD2 matching 9 bases. The V and J ends lost 3 bases and 2 bases, in that order; junction bases with no gene match: 5. CDR1 and CDR2 (germline): SGDLS, YYNGEE. This CDR3 is built from 15 residues. As DNA, the CDR3 is TGTGCCAGCAGCGATCGTAGCGGGGGTCAAGAGACCCAGTACTTC. This codes for CASSDRSGGQETQYF.

This clonotype was detected a few times. This sequence joins TRBV4-2 and TRBJ2-7; D call uncertain. The V gene's germline CDR1 is LGHNA and CDR2 YNFKEQ. The V end was cut by 1 base, the J end by 2 bases, with 6 bases between. The CDR3 runs to 13 residues. CDR3 amino acids: CASSQGRAYEQYF. CDR3 DNA sequence: TGTGCCAGCAGCCAAGGACGAGCCTACGAGCAGTACTTC.

This clonotype has more than one count but fewer than ten. This chain links TRBV27 with TRBJ2-3; D remains ambiguous. The germline gives CDR1 MNHEY, CDR2 SMNVEV (reference sequence). This CDR3 region has 13 residues. V was shortened by 2 bases and J by 3 bases, with 6 bases between the two germline ends. The CDR3 DNA reads as TGTGCCAGCAGTTTAATGACTACAGATACGCAGTATTTT. Residues: CASSLMTTDTQYF.

This rearrangement joins TRBV19 to TRBJ2-5, with TRBD2 as a possible D gene (6 bases). The germline V gene encodes CDR1 LNHDA and CDR2 SQIVND (reference sequence). The CDR3 spans 14 residues. V was clipped by 4 bases and J by 5 bases, with 14 bases between them. CDR3 loop: CASSNTSPKETQYF. CDR3 sequence (DNA): TGTGCCAGTAGTAACACTAGCCCCAAGGAGACCCAGTACTTC.

This clonotype showed up many times. The chain uses TRBV2 and TRBJ2-7; D possibly corresponds to TRBD1 (6 bases). CDR3 size: 14 residues. Trimming took off 5 bases at V and 0 bases at J, with 11 bases between the two ends. Germline CDR1 and CDR2: SNHLY and FYNNEI. CDR3 sequence (DNA): TGTGCCAGCAGTCCTACAGGGAGCTCCTACGAGCAGTACTTC. Translating gives CASSPTGSSYEQYF.

This chain links TRBV3-1 with TRBJ2-7; 8 bases fit TRBD1. V gave up 5 bases and J gave up 6 bases; unmatched junction bases: 12. This CDR3 is 15 amino acids long. Germline V gene data show CDR1 as LGHDT and CDR2 as YNNKEL (reference sequence). The CDR3 is CASSTRGRGFSEQYF. CDR3 nucleotides: TGTGCCAGCAGCACCAGGGGGCGCGGCTTTTCCGAGCAGTACTTC.

Ten or more counts support this clonotype. V and J are TRBV9 and TRBJ2-1, with D perhaps being TRBD1 or TRBD2 (5 bases each). V was trimmed by 5 bases and J by 0 bases, leaving 6 bases between them. Germline CDR1 SGDLS, CDR2 YYNGEE. This CDR3 has 13 amino acids. CDR3 sequence: CASSGTSYNEQFF. CDR3 coding DNA: TGTGCCAGCAGTGGGACCTCCTACAATGAGCAGTTCTTC.